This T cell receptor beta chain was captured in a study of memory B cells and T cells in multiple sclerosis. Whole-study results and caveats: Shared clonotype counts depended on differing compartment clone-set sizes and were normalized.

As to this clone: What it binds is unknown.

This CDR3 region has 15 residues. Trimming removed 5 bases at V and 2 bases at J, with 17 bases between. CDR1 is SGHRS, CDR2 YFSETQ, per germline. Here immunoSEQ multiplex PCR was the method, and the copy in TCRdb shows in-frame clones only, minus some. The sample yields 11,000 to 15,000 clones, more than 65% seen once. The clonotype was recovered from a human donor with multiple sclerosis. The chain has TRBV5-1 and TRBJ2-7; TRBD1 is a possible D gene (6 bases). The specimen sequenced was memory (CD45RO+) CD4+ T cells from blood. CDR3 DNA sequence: TGCGCCAGCAGATCCAATAGCGCAGGGGCCTACGAGCAGTACTTC. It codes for CASRSNSAGAYEQYF.